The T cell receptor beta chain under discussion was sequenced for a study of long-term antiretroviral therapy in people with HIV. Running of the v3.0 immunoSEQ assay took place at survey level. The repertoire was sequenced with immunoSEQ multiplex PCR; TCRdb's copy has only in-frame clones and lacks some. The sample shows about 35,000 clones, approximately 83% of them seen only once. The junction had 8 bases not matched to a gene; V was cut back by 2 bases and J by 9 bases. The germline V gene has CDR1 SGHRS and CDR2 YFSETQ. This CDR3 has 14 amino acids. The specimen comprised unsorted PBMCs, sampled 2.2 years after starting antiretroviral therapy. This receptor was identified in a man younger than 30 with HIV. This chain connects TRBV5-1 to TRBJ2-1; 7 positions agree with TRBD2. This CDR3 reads CASSFVLGGGEQFF. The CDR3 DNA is TGCGCCAGCAGCTTCGTATTGGGGGGGGGTGAGCAGTTCTTC.